This T cell receptor beta chain was documented in a study of blood T cell repertoires in COVID-19. TCRdb's table, derived via immunoSEQ multiplex PCR, lists solely in-frame clones and lacks some. There are 250,000 to 300,000 clones in the sample; 87% occur only once, and roughly 2.4% lies in the top ten. CDR3 size: 13 residues. Trimming removed 6 bases from V and 5 bases from J, with 14 bases in between. The germline V gene has CDR1 MNHNY and CDR2 SVGAGI (reference sequence). The chain employs TRBV6-6 and TRBJ2-7; D perhaps matches TRBD1 (6 bases). Sequencing input: peripheral blood. The clonotype was recovered from a woman between 50 and 59 years old who had recovered from COVID-19. CDR3 DNA: TGTGCCAGCAGGCGAGACACAGGGAACGAGCAGTACTTC. It yields the protein CASRRDTGNEQYF.